This T cell receptor (beta chain) was sequenced for a study of CD8+ T cells in alopecia areata. Study-level results: Besides other cells, scalp samples also yield sequences of resident alphabeta T cells from normal skin.

This clone was recorded at least ten times. Its antigen is not identified. After isolation, RNA underwent reverse transcription to generate cDNA as the sequencing template. TCRdb's table, derived via immunoSEQ multiplex PCR, lists solely in-frame clones and lacks some. The table has roughly 200,000 clones, 40% to 65% seen once. Described treatment: oral pan-JAK inhibitor, 5-10 mg twice daily. Peripheral blood and lesional scalp punch biopsies were taken from alopecia areata patients. CDR3 length equals 15 residues. V gave up 4 bases and J gave up 13 bases; unmatched junction bases: 8. Germline V gives CDR1 SGHDN, CDR2 FVKESK.

The source is a human donor with alopecia areata. The sequencing here drew on CD8+ T cells sorted from blood, taken at week 24, from a patient treated with tofacitinib. The rearrangement joins TRBV14 to TRBJ2-3; TRBD2 matches 16 bases. CDR3 loop: CASSPSGTSGGAKYF. As DNA, the CDR3 is TGTGCCAGCAGCCCGTCCGGGACTAGCGGGGGGGCCAAGTATTTT.